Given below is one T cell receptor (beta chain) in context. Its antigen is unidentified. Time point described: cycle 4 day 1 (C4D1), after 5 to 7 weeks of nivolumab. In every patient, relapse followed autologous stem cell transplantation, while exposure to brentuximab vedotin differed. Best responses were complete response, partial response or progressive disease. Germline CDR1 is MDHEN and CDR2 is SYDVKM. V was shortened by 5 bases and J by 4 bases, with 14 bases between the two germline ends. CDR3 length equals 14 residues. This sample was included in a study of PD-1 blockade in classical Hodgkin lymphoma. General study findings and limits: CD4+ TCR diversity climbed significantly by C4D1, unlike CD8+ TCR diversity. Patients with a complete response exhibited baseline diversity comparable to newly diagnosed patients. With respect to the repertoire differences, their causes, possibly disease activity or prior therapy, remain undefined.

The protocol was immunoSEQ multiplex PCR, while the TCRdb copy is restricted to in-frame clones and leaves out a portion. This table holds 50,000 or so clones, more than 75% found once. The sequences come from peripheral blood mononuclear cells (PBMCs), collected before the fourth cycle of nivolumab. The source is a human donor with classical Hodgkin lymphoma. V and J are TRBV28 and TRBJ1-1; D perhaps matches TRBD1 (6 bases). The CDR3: CASSATGRSTEAFF. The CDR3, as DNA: TGTGCCAGCAGTGCTACAGGGAGGAGCACTGAAGCTTTCTTT.